A single sample gave rise to the 11 T cell receptor beta chains below, sequenced in a study of regulatory T cells in long-lasting Graves disease. Sample time point: persistent/refractory GD, antithyroid drugs over 5 years with positive TRAb. PBMCs were the source of the RNA used for TCR sequencing. CDR3-region Arm-PCR and iRepertoire HTBI primers produced the TCR beta libraries. MiXCR, run by TCRdb on the multiplex PCR reads, gives a single entry per CDR3 protein. The sample carries hundreds of thousands of distinct CDR3 sequences, 21% recorded once. Here the sequenced sample was peripheral blood mononuclear cells (PBMCs), taken when the disease was refractory, from a patient treated with antithyroid drugs. The source of these receptors is a female donor with Graves disease.

This clonotype was counted only a few times. V usage is TRBV30 and J usage is TRBJ2-7; D not certain. This CDR3 has 12 residues. The germline CDR1 and CDR2 sequences are GTSNPN and SVGIG (reference sequence). Trimming removed 1 base from V and 3 bases from J, with 7 bases in between. CDR3 sequence: CAWSARVYEQYF. As DNA, the CDR3 is TGTGCCTGGAGTGCTAGAGTCTACGAGCAGTACTTC.

The genes are TRBV6-1 and TRBJ1-4; D not certain. Germline V gene sequence: CDR1 MNHNS, CDR2 SASEGT. The CDR3 sequence is 13 residues long. Trimming stripped 6 bases from V and 8 bases from J, with 13 bases between. CDR3 DNA: TGTGCCAGCAGCCTGGAGGTCGGCGAAAAACTGTTTTTT. Its translation is CASSLEVGEKLFF.

The chain links TRBV10-3 to TRBJ2-7; D perhaps matches TRBD1 (5 bases). The germline gives CDR1 ENHRY, CDR2 SYGVKD. V lost 6 bases to trimming and J lost 5 bases, with 20 bases between them. The CDR3 has 15 amino acids. The chain's CDR3 is CAIRPAGMGFHEQYF. The CDR3 coding sequence is TGTGCCATCAGACCAGCAGGGATGGGCTTTCACGAGCAGTACTTC.

V is TRBV18 and J is TRBJ2-2, with D tentatively TRBD1 or TRBD2 (5 bases each). Germline CDR1 reads KGHSH; CDR2 reads LQKENI. The CDR3 consists of 15 residues. V lost 4 bases and J lost 3, with 12 bases in between. CDR3 sequence: CASSLSLGDTGELFF. The CDR3 DNA reads as TGTGCCAGCTCACTCTCCTTGGGGGACACCGGGGAGCTGTTTTTT.

The V call is TRBV27, the J call TRBJ1-5, with D perhaps matching TRBD1 (6 bases). This CDR3 spans 13 amino acids. Trimming stripped 10 bases from V and 3 bases from J, with 13 bases between. Per the germline V gene, CDR1 is MNHEY and CDR2 is SMNVEV (reference sequence). The DNA for the CDR3 is TGTGCCACGGGATACAGGGACAATCAGCCCCAGCATTTT. It yields the protein CATGYRDNQPQHF.

This clonotype was seen a few times. The V and J genes are TRBV14 and TRBJ1-2; 8 bases match TRBD1. V lost 3 bases, J lost 6 bases, and 9 bases stayed unmatched. The germline V gene encodes CDR1 SGHDN and CDR2 FVKESK. The CDR3 extends over 15 amino acids. CDR3 coding DNA: TGTGCCAGCAGCCAGACAGGGGCGTTATGGGATGGCTACACCTTC. Its protein is CASSQTGALWDGYTF.

This clonotype turned up a few times. The rearrangement uses TRBV3-1 and TRBJ1-5, with D uncertain. CDR1 and CDR2 (germline): LGHDT, YNNKEL (reference sequence). V lost 0 bases, J lost 3 bases, and 9 bases lay in between. This CDR3 is built from 15 residues. The CDR3 loop reads CASSQDQVPNQPQHF. DNA for the CDR3: TGTGCCAGCAGCCAAGACCAGGTTCCCAATCAGCCCCAGCATTTT.

This clonotype occurred many times. The chain uses TRBV20-1 and TRBJ2-7, with 10 bases that match TRBD1. J was trimmed by 5 bases and V by 1 base; bases with no gene match: 5. CDR3 length: 14 amino acids. The germline V gene encodes CDR1 DFQATT and CDR2 SNEGSKA (reference sequence). CDR3 loop: CSARAGQGNHEQYF. The CDR3 region has the DNA TGCAGTGCTAGAGCGGGACAGGGGAACCACGAGCAGTACTTC.

This clonotype has a count of ten or more. The rearrangement joins TRBV20-1 to TRBJ2-7; TRBD2 matches at 12 bases. Unmatched junction bases numbered 4, after V lost 3 bases and J lost 7 bases. From germline, CDR1 is DFQATT and CDR2 SNEGSKA (reference sequence). This CDR3 has 13 residues. CDR3 DNA: TGCAGTGCTAGTACTCTAGCGGGGGGGGAGCAGTACTTC. It translates to CSASTLAGGEQYF.

This clonotype was seen only a few times. The gene calls are TRBV7-9 and TRBJ1-4; TRBD1 is a possible D gene (6 bases). Germline assignment: CDR1 SEHNR and CDR2 FQNEAQ (reference sequence). Trimming cost V 5 bases and J 5 bases, with 18 bases left between them. This CDR3 region has 16 residues. The CDR3 sequence is CASSQNGQSLNEKLFF. CDR3 in DNA: TGTGCCAGCAGCCAAAACGGACAGAGCCTAAATGAAAAACTGTTTTTT.

The chain recombines TRBV3-1 with TRBJ2-6; a possible D gene is TRBD1 (6 bases). The CDR3 has 19 residues. Trimming left V 0 bases short and J 0 bases short, with 15 bases between. CDR1 and CDR2 from the germline V gene are LGHDT and YNNKEL (reference sequence). The CDR3 region has the DNA TGTGCCAGCAGCCAAGATTGGTTGGGGGCACACTCTGGGGCCAACGTCCTGACTTTC. Protein: CASSQDWLGAHSGANVLTF.